This T cell receptor (beta chain) derives from a study of T cells in Graves' hyperthyroidism and ophthalmopathy (dated by TCRdb to the late 2010s). Broadly, across the study: Peripheral blood samples were taken at initial diagnosis, before any treatment was given. The approximately 100 discovery patients were randomly divided into training and test sets at a 7:3 ratio. Whether ophthalmopathy could be predicted prospectively was tested in an independent validation cohort made up of roughly 19 hyperthyroidism patients plus 17 patients who later progressed to ophthalmopathy. After sampling, hyperthyroidism patients received methimazole starting at 30 mg daily, and ophthalmopathy patients received high-dose intravenous methylprednisolone. To identify TCR V-J signatures that set the groups apart, the researchers used a discovery cohort of about a hundred patients, made up of about 44 with Graves' ophthalmopathy and approximately 57 with stable Graves' hyperthyroidism. According to the paper, TCR Vbeta CDR3 sequencing was carried out on some 130 peripheral blood samples, which came from fewer than 50 ophthalmopathy, roughly 75 hyperthyroidism and roughly 17 progressor patients. In about 6 Graves' hyperthyroidism patients, the study also compared T-cell repertoires from thyroid tissue with T-cell repertoires from blood.

TCR beta CDR3 regions were amplified from RNA transcripts. The first round of RT-PCR for the TCR CDR3 was performed with the HTBI primer set and the Qiagen OneStep RT-PCR kit. The libraries were constructed in a second round of multiplex PCR and then size-selected and purified. Libraries were sequenced paired-end with 100 bp reads on an Illumina HiSeq2000. In the paper's pipeline: SOAPnuke was used to process the raw data, with reads discarded if the reads contained adapters or uncalled bases, had a mean Phred below 15, or lacked an exact constant-primer or identifier match. High-quality paired reads were merged using COPE v1.2.5, and each unique nucleotide sequence was defined as a clonotype. Clonotypes were aligned to IMGT TRBV, TRBD and TRBJ reference segments using MiTCR v1.1. Analysis was restricted to V-J combinations with a frequency above 0.0001, which covered roughly 99% of repertoires. The TCS score was defined as the ratio of F50 (clonal expansion) to E x V (chaos), calculated using BLOSUM62-based TCRdist between CDR3 peptides within each V-J. Welch's t-statistics and random forest reduced 450 to 600 V-J features to 10 to 15, which were used in a naive Bayes classifier (R e1071). The raw public reads went through TCRdb reprocessing: fastp at Q25, MiXCR clone calling, in-frame beta chains kept. Under each unique CDR3 protein, matching rows form one entry showing the most common genes and DNA. The authors' filters were not applied to this entry. The sample table shows around 490,000 distinct CDR3 sequences, and about 20% are seen once. The top ten hold about half of the sample.

Moderately to severely active disease, a Clinical Activity Score of at least 3, a NOSPECS grade of at least 4, and a duration under 3 months were present in ophthalmopathy patients. Patients with uncontrolled infections, other autoimmune diseases, pregnancy or lactation were excluded. Clinical symptoms, serum thyroxine and TRAb, thyroid ultrasound, and orbital computed tomography formed the basis for the diagnoses. PBMCs were isolated from 8 to 10 ml of fresh peripheral blood by Ficoll-Paque density gradient centrifugation. Total RNA was extracted using Trizol reagent, and RNA quality was assessed on an Agilent 2100 Bioanalyzer. V lost 4 bases and J lost 6 bases, and the count of bases not matched to a germline gene is 5. The germline V gene specifies SGHTA as CDR1 and FQGTGA as CDR2. The CDR3 measures 14 amino acids from cysteine to phenylalanine. Solely the CDR3 DNA is kept, with 42 bases framed from the first base.

This clonotype occurred many times. Its antigen is unknown. It has no much larger one-base neighbor in the sample; base qualities were not kept. Overall results and qualifications from the work: Blood samples also contained most of the expanded thyroid clonotypes (frequency above 0.001), which suggests that blood repertoires may reflect thyroid immune responses. No statistical method was used to set the sample size in advance, and investigators knew the group allocation. During validation, the model predicted progression to ophthalmopathy a median of around 7 months ahead of onset, with almost 71% sensitivity and more than 72% specificity. A model built on a 13 V-J signature distinguished ophthalmopathy from stable hyperthyroidism, reaching 85% to 90% sensitivity and 81.08% specificity in cross-validation and 80%/75% in testing.

Sequencing was done on a sample of blood. In this chain, TRBV7-3 is recombined with TRBJ2-2, and 7 junctional nucleotides match TRBD1. This TCR came from a man aged 35 to 55 with Graves' ophthalmopathy. The CDR3 sequence is CASSSPQGPGELFF. The bases read TGTGCCAGCAGCTCCCCACAGGGGCCCGGGGAGCTGTTTTTT. With the portions outside the CDR3 filled from the reference TRBV7-3 and TRBJ2-2 genes, the complete variable region becomes GAGVSQTPSNKVTEKGKYVELRCDPISGHTALYWYRQSLGQGPEFLIYFQGTGAADDSGLPNDRFFAVRPEGSVSTLKIQRTERGDSAVYLCASSSPQGPGELFFGEGSRLTVL.